This T cell receptor (beta chain) was sequenced during a study of Tregs in tolerant kidney transplant recipients (dated by TCRdb to the late 2010s). Study-level background: Transplants used related donors with nonmyeloablative bone marrow transplantation; mixed chimerism was transient in the human trials. The study used TCRbeta sequencing to identify donor-specific regulatory T cells before combined kidney and bone marrow transplantation, then tracked those cells after transplant. The research as a whole found: The most biologically relevant and donor-specific TCRbeta repertoire appeared to be identified by expanding Tregs with activated donor B cells. Biological reproducibility was not examined directly, but technical replication error appeared to be minimal. Because the study included only a small number of patients, the results must be confirmed in larger populations and under other immunosuppression protocols. Donor-specific Treg expansion exceeded global Treg expansion in tolerant patients, suggesting antigen-driven rather than nonspecific expansion. PCR primers changed over time for some patients, so nucleotide-level comparison across those patients' samples was not possible.

For TCRbeta CDR3 sequencing, genomic DNA from the sorted cells was extracted using the QIAGEN DNeasy Blood and Tissue Kit. High-throughput TCRbeta CDR3 sequencing was carried out commercially through immunoSEQ, with PCR amplification with bias correction and internal controls included. In the original analysis: Unique productive TCRbeta sequences were defined by CDR3 nucleotide sequence where primers matched, otherwise by CDR3 amino acid sequence with Vbeta and Jbeta genes. As a correction for sorting error, sequences shared between sorted populations at a frequency ratio of 2:1 or less were discarded, and the remaining shared sequences were assigned to the higher population. Donor-reactive sequences were defined as at least 5-fold expanded in CFSE-low cells versus unstimulated cells, with frequency of at least 0.01% in CFSE-low cells. Repertoire divergence was quantified by Jensen-Shannon divergence calculated from the top 100 TCRbeta sequences ranked by frequency. For samples with multiple sequencing runs, sorting error was corrected in each run separately before the runs were combined. In TCRdb, the immuneACCESS table is reduced to in-frame sequences with V and J assigned. These tables do not hold every clone; where another copy was compared, an unresolved V gene accounts for under half, and the others remain unexplained. V and J calls plus clone size are reproduced from that table; the DNA served to infer D and trimming. This sample's clone table shows roughly 48,000 clones. The top ten clonotypes cover around 0.91% of the sample.

Concerning this clone: It lacks a known antigen. The read falls 3 residues short of the CDR3 end, and the missing part is taken from the germline J gene.

V loses 2 bases of germline sequence and J loses 2 bases, and the interval between the two ends is 4 bases. The CDR3 has 13 amino acids, counting the end cysteine and phenylalanine. Sequencing covers 30 bases of the CDR3, shown here with the frame starting at base 1. As encoded in the germline V gene, CDR1 is SGHVS while CDR2 is FNYEAQ. Sample time point, as interpreted from the label and publication: blood sample drawn before combined kidney and bone marrow transplant. Thawed PBMCs were FACS-sorted into unstimulated Tregs (CD4+CD25+CD127-), CD4+ non-Tregs (CD4+CD25-), CD4 cells and CD8 cells. Patients were a few combined kidney and bone marrow transplant recipients from the ITN036ST trial, and only these trial subjects had samples available. Healthy control blood was processed by Ficoll density gradient to PBMCs and cryopreserved; patient PBMCs were collected before and after transplant.

This chain joins TRBV7-6 to TRBJ2-1; the D gene remains uncertain. This receptor was obtained from a human donor who received a combined kidney and bone marrow transplant. Sequencing used CD4+ T cells from blood, obtained before the transplant. CDR3 protein: CASSLSPYNEQFF. CDR3 DNA (partial): TGTGCCAGCAGCTTAAGCCCCTACAATGAG.